This T cell receptor beta chain was documented in a study of cytomegalovirus exposure and HLA in healthy donors (dated by TCRdb to 2017 to 2019). Regarding the research as a whole: An earlier analysis of several hundred of the donors reported 276 Gb of sequence data and around 100 million unique TCR beta sequences obtained from around 180 million T cells. An early release covering 550 to 700 HLA-typed donors comprised roughly 300 gigabases of sequencing data and roughly 86 million unique TCR sequences. Of the roughly 390 genotyped donors, 65% to 90% fell in the genetic ancestry cluster associated with self-reported Caucasian donors. The study aimed to test whether cataloging public T cell receptors could reveal signatures of past pathogen exposure. The study profiled the T cell repertoires of approximately 700 subjects by immunosequencing and related them to cytomegalovirus serostatus. Along with the approximately 700-subject first cohort, a separate validation cohort of over a hundred different subjects was used. To predict cytomegalovirus infection status, the study combined high-throughput TCR immunosequencing, statistical association of individual TCRs with disease status, and machine learning. A later analysis re-analyzed previously published TCR beta repertoires from 600 to 850 donors and added high-resolution HLA genotyping to study TCR occurrence patterns. Rather than drawing on any new phenotypic data, the later analysis identified candidate immune exposures from TCR beta sequences and the way those sequences occurred across donors. An earlier analysis of 450 to 750 of the donors used high-throughput TCR beta sequencing to judge whether each TCR beta V gene segment behaved as functional or pseudogenic. Donor age, sex, ethnicity and CMV serostatus were compiled together with the repertoire data. A later genetic analysis took genome-wide SNP genotypes for 398 of the 666 donors and used that subset as a discovery cohort. Every repertoire in the discovery cohort had been generated on one and the same sequencing platform. HLA typing included class I and class II loci at four-digit resolution. Typing coverage differed by locus: A, B, C, DRB1 and DQB1 were typed in roughly 620-640 donors, DQA1 in about 560, DPA1 in some 570, and DPB1 in just under 490. Five DR-DQ haplotypes were treated as single units for association and clustering because of strong linkage in the cohort. Across 300 to 400 genotyped donors of the cohort, an average of about 250,000 unique TCR beta nucleotide sequences per donor were sequenced, and approximately 17% of those sequences were non-productive. General study outcomes and caveats: When HLA alleles, especially DR and DQ, strongly co-occurred, TCR associations were difficult to assign to individual alleles. The earlier analysis of 587 of the donors excluded 15 to 20 rarely observed V segments, including chromosome 9 orphons, because counts were too low. An earlier analysis of 587 of the donors showed that most TCR beta V segments appeared in productive rearrangements either about 87% or about 30% of the time, which broadly matched IMGT annotations. A later genetic analysis reported fewer N-insertions in productive TCRs among donors in an Asian-associated ancestry cluster than the approximately 700-donor mean. Roughly uniform sequencing depth across donors was assumed in presence/absence analyses, although this assumption may not hold. According to a later analysis, TCR association rates differed among HLA loci, with DRB1 alleles showing the most associated TCRs and HLA-C alleles showing the fewest. Only TCR beta chains were sequenced in this cohort, and the absence of alpha or paired-chain data limited detectable features. A later analysis reported that several top co-occurrence clusters appeared linked to parvovirus B19, influenza, CMV and Epstein-Barr virus. The study gave a list of roughly 150 TCR beta chains associated with cytomegalovirus. Correlated functional status among segregating V segments might be attributable to linkage disequilibrium, but an unknown experimental factor could not be ruled out. In a later analysis, most CMV-associated TCR beta chains were found to appear HLA-restricted, with HLA associations seemingly driven largely by CMV exposure. In vitro tests confirmed that a few of the cytomegalovirus-associated TCR beta chains recognize cytomegalovirus antigens. In a later analysis, HLA-associated TCR beta chains showed more clonal expansion and lower generation probabilities than non-associated chains that were equally common. The classifier was reported to diagnose cytomegalovirus status with high specificity and sensitivity in both the original and validation cohorts. The sequencing pipeline was judged likely to have produced a cluster of highly shared sequence variants as a technical artifact. V-gene and J-gene trimming of TCR beta chains was associated with a missense DCLRE1C variant in a later genetic analysis, and the association was replicated in an independent cohort. A further reported finding was that TCR beta sequences accurately predicted the HLA-A and HLA-B alleles for most subjects in the first cohort. The authors suggested that the approach could potentially be generalized to other disease states and immunological phenotypes. The only immune exposure information available for the cohort was CMV serostatus. While some public TCRs were present in many individuals, most TCR sequences turned up only very rarely across donors. A later analysis associated about 17,000 TCR beta sequences with specific HLA alleles at a false discovery rate of 0.05. Because HLA typing was missing for some donors at each locus, association tests included only the typed subset. Some IMGT-functional V segments, including TRBV6-2 and TRBV6-3, could not be distinguished by the 87-base-pair reads and were therefore excluded.

Library method: the immunoSEQ multiplex PCR assay. A mixture of 60 forward primers for TCR Vbeta segments and 13 reverse primers for TCR Jbeta segments was used in the multiplex PCR. Amplification of the CDR3 region of rearranged TCR beta genes was performed with a multiplex PCR assay on genomic DNA. The amplified TCR beta libraries were sequenced on the Illumina HiSeq System as 87-base-pair reads. In the original analysis: A later analysis tallied roughly 76 million unique TCR beta chains across the 700 or so repertoires, and around 9.9 million of those chains were shared by two or more donors. Raw reads were error-corrected and collapsed into unique sequences by a nearest-neighbor algorithm in which closely related sequences were merged to remove PCR and sequencing errors. CDR3 sequences were aligned to IMGT reference sequences to assign V, D and J gene segments. Each retained sequence needed at least a six-nucleotide match to both a V gene segment and a J gene segment. A rearrangement was called productive if the CDR3 had no stop codons and remained in frame with V and J, and every other rearrangement was called non-productive. CDR3 was defined according to IMGT convention as the region running from the second conserved V-encoded cysteine to the conserved J-encoded phenylalanine. Sequences without an unambiguous match to a single V gene segment were excluded from the earlier analysis of almost 600 of the donors. In an earlier analysis of some 590 of the donors, a V segment was called functional when productive rearrangements were above 56.7%, and segregating when the standard deviation between donors exceeded 5%. To diagnose cytomegalovirus status from the catalog of TCR beta chain sequences, a statistical classification framework was built. In a later analysis, TCR nucleotide sequences were compared against IMGT/GENE-DB human TR gene sequences so that V and J genes could be assigned. The TCRdist pipeline was used in a later analysis to assign CDR3 sequences and most-parsimonious VDJ recombination scenarios. A later analysis defined each TCR beta chain by its CDR3 amino acid sequence plus V-gene family, and excluded reads lacking a unique V-gene family. A later analysis removed 592 highly shared, low-generation-probability nucleotide sequences to deal with suspected cross-contamination and a sequencing artifact. For each public chain, a later analysis derived a clonal expansion index from normalized ranks of inferred template counts within each repertoire. A later analysis computed generation probabilities with a VDJ recombination model fitted to out-of-frame rearrangements, and checked the results against IGoR. In a later analysis, TCR-TCR, TCR-HLA and TCR-CMV co-occurrence was scored with hypergeometric tests, and a repertoire-size bias correction was applied to TCR pairs. In a later analysis, false discovery rates were estimated by permuting HLA or CMV assignments 20 times. In a later analysis, co-occurring TCRs were grouped using DBSCAN, and TCRdist sequence similarity was added for clustering within HLA-allele-positive subsets. Co-occurrence clustering excluded repertoires with fewer than 30,000 or more than 120,000 public chains, plus five with anomalous nucleotide sharing. The table comes from immuneACCESS by way of TCRdb, which keeps in-frame sequences with V and J called. Part of the clones is missing from these tables; in studies checked, under half for an unresolved V gene and the rest for unknown reasons. The V and J calls and clone size were taken over from that table, and D and trimming were inferred from the DNA. This sample is represented by approximately 100,000 clones; 60% to 80% of them were singletons. Jointly, the top ten make up about 2% of the sample.

The cohort consisted of approximately 690 healthy bone marrow donors. Cohort members were all nominally healthy when sampled, although unrecorded immune exposures were likely present. Of the roughly 630 cohort members, around 290 had a positive CMV serostatus and approximately 400 had a negative one, while no CMV serostatus was recorded for the donor. A peripheral blood sample was collected from each donor, and TCR beta sequencing was performed on peripheral blood mononuclear cells. Genomic DNA was extracted from the blood cell samples with the Qiagen DNeasy Blood Extraction Kit. Relative to germline, V is missing 0 bases and J is missing 0 bases, with 3 bases of the junction outside any gene match. The CDR3 runs 15 residues from the cysteine to the phenylalanine. Kept here is only the CDR3 DNA, which spans 45 bases and is read in frame from base 1. Based on the germline V gene, the CDR1 and CDR2 sequences are SGHDT and YYEEEE.

A note on this clone: Its specific antigen is unknown. No much larger clonotype is one base removed from it; base qualities were not supplied. Within the sample, other DNA sequences also encode this same CDR3.

The source of this sequence is a human donor in good health. The chain is made from TRBV5-6 and TRBJ2-7, with 7 bases aligning to TRBD2. Source material: PBMCs. CDR3 loop: CASSLGRTSSYEQYF. The nucleotides are TGTGCCAGCAGCTTGGGAAGGACTAGCTCCTACGAGCAGTACTTC.